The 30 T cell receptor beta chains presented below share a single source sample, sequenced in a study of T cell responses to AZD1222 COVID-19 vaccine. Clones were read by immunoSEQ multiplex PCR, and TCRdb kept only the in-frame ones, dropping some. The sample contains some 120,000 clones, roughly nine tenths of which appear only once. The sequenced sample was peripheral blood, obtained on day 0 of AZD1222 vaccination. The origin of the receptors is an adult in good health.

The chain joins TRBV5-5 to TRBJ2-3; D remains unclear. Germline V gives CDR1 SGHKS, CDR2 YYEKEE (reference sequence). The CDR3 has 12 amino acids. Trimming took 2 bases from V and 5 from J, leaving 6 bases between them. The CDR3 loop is CASSFQLDTQYF. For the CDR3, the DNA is TGTGCCAGCAGCTTTCAGCTAGATACGCAGTATTTT.

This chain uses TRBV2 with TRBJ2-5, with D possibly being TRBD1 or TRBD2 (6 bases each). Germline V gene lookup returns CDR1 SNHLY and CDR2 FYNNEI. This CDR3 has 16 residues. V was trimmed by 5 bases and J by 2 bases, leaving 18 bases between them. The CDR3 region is CASSPLGGGRQETQYF. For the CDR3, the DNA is TGTGCCAGCAGTCCCCTCGGGGGCGGAAGACAAGAGACCCAGTACTTC. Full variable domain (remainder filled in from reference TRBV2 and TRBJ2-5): EPEVTQTPSHQVTQMGQEVILRCVPISNHLYFYWYRQILGQKVEFLVSFYNNEISEKSEIFDDQFSVERPDGSNFTLKIRSTKLEDSAMYFCASSPLGGGRQETQYFGPGTRLLVL.

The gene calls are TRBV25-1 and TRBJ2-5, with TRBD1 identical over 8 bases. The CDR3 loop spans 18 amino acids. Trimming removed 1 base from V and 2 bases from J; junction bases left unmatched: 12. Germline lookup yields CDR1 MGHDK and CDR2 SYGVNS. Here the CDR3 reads CASSEFGTGGTLQETQYF. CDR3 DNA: TGTGCCAGCAGTGAATTTGGGACAGGAGGTACCTTACAAGAGACCCAGTACTTC.

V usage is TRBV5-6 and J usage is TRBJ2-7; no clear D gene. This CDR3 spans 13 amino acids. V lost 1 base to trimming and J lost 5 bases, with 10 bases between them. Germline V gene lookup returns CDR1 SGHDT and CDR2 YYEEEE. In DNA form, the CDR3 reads TGTGCCAGCAGCTTGTGGCAGAGCAACGAGCAGTACTTC. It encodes CASSLWQSNEQYF.

The CDR3 loop is CASSVAGGPVPQYF. CDR3 nucleotides: TGTGCCAGCAGCGTAGCGGGAGGGCCAGTCCCGCAGTATTTT. The chain couples TRBV9 to TRBJ2-3; TRBD2 matches at 8 bases. This CDR3 spans 14 amino acids. CDR1 and CDR2 (germline): SGDLS, YYNGEE. V shed 0 bases, J shed 10 bases, and the junction held 7 bases outside the gene matches.

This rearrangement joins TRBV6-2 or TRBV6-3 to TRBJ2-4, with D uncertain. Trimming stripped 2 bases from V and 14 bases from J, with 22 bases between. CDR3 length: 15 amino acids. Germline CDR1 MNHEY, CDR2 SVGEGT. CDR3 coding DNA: TGTGCCAGCAGTTACCCCTCCCGAGGTCCTAAGGTGGAGTACTTC. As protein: CASSYPSRGPKVEYF.

The chain's CDR3 is CASIPSRGRAEQLFF. The CDR3 bases are TGTGCCAGCATCCCTTCCCGCGGCAGGGCGGAACAACTGTTTTTT. The chain has TRBV28 and TRBJ1-4; tentatively, D is TRBD1 (5 bases). This CDR3 is built from 15 residues. Trimming shortened V by 7 bases and J by 12 bases, and 24 bases separated the two germline ends. The germline CDR1 and CDR2 sequences are MDHEN and SYDVKM.

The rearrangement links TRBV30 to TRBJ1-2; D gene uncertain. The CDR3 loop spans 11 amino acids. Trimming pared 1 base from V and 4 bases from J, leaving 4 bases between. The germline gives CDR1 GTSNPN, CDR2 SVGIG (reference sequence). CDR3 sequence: CAWSGGYGYTF. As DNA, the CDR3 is TGTGCCTGGAGTGGGGGCTATGGCTACACCTTC.

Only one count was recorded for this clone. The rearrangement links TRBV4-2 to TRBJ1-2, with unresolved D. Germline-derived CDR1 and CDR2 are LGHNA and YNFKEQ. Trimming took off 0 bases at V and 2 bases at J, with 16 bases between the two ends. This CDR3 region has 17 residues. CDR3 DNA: TGTGCCAGCAGCCAAGATCTCGCCAGGACCCGAAACTATGGCTACACCTTC. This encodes CASSQDLARTRNYGYTF.

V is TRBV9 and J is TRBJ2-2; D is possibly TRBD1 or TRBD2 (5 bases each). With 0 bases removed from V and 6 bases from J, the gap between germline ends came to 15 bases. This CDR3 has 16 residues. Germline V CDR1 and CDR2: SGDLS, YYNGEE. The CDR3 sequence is CASSVGGLRGAGELFF. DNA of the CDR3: TGTGCCAGCAGCGTAGGGGGCCTGCGAGGGGCCGGGGAGCTGTTTTTT. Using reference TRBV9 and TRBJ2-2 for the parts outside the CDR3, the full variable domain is DSGVTQTPKHLITATGQRVTLRCSPRSGDLSVYWYQQSLDQGLQFLIQYYNGEERAKGNILERFSAQQFPDLHSELNLSSLELGDSALYFCASSVGGLRGAGELFFGEGSRLTVL.

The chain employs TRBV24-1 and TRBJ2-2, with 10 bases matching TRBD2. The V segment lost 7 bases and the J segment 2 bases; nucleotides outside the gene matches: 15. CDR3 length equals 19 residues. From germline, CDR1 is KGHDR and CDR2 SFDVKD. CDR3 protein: CATSAPPGASGGNTGELFF. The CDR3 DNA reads TGTGCCACCAGCGCCCCACCGGGAGCTAGCGGGGGCAACACCGGGGAGCTGTTTTTT.

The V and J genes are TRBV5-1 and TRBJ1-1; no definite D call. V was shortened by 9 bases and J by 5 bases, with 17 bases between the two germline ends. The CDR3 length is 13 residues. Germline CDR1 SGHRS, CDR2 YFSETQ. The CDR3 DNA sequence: TGCGCCACCCAAGACACCACGGGGACTGAAGCTTTCTTT. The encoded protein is CATQDTTGTEAFF. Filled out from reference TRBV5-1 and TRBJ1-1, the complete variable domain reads KAGVTQTPRYLIKTRGQQVTLSCSPISGHRSVSWYQQTPGQGLQFLFEYFSETQRNKGNFPGRFSGRQFSNSRSEMNVSTLELGDSALYLCATQDTTGTEAFFGQGTRLTVV.

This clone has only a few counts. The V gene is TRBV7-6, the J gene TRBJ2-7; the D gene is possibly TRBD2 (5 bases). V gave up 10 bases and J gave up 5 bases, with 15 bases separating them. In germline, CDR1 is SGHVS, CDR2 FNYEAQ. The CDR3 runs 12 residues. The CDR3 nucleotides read TGTGCCACGGGGATTAGCACCCACGAGCAGTACTTC. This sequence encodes CATGISTHEQYF.

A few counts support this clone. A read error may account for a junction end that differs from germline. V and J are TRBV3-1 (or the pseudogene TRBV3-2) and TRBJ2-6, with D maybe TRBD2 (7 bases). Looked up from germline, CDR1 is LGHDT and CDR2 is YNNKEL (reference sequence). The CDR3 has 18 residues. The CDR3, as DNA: TGTGCCAGCAGTCAAGGGGGGGCGAGTGCTACCGGGGCCAACGTCCTGACTTTC. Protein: CASSQGGASATGANVLTF.

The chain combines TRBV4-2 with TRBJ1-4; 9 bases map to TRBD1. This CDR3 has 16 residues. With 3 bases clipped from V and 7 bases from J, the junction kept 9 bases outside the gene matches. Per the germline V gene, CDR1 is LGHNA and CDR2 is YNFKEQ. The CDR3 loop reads CASSHRTGEEGEKLFF. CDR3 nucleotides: TGTGCCAGCAGCCATCGGACAGGGGAGGAGGGTGAAAAACTGTTTTTT.

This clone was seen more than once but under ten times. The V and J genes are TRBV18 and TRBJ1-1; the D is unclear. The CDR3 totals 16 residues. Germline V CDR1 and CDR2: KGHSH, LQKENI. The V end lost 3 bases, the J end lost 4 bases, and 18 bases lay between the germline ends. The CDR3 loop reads CASSPFYLDGSTEAFF. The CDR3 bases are TGTGCCAGCTCACCCTTCTACCTGGATGGGAGCACTGAAGCTTTCTTT.

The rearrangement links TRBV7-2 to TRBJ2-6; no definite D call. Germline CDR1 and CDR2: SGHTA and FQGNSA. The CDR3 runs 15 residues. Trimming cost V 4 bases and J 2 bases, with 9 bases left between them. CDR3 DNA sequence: TGTGCCAGCAGCTCCTTCGTCACTGGGGCCAACGTCCTGACTTTC. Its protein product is CASSSFVTGANVLTF.

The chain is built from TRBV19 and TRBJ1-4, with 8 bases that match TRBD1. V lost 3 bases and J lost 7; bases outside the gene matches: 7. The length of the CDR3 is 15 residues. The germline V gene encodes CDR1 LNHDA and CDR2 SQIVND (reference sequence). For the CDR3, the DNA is TGTGCCAGTAGTATCGGGGGCAGGGGGCGTGAAAAACTGTTTTTT. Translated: CASSIGGRGREKLFF.

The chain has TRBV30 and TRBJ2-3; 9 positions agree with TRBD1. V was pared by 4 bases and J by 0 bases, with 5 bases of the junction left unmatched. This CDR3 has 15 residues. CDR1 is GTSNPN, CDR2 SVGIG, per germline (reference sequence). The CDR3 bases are TGTGCCTGGAATCGGGGACAGGGTAGCACAGATACGCAGTATTTT. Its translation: CAWNRGQGSTDTQYF.

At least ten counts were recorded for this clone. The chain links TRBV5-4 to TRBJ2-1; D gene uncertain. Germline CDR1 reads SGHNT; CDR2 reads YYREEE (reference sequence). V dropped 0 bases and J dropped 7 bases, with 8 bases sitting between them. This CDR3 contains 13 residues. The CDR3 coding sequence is TGTGCCAGCAGCTTGGCAAGCGAGAATGAGCAGTTCTTC. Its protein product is CASSLASENEQFF. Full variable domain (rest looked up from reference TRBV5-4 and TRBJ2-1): ETGVTQSPTHLIKTRGQQVTLRCSSQSGHNTVSWYQQALGQGPQFIFQYYREEENGRGNFPPRFSGLQFPNYSSELNVNALELDDSALYLCASSLASENEQFFGPGTRLTVL.

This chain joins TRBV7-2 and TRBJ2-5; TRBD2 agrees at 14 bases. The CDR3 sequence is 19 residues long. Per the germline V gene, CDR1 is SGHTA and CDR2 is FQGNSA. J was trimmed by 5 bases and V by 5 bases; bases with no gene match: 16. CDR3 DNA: TGTGCCAGCAGCATTCGATCCGGGACTAGCGGGAGTTTACGGGAGACCCAGTACTTC. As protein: CASSIRSGTSGSLRETQYF.

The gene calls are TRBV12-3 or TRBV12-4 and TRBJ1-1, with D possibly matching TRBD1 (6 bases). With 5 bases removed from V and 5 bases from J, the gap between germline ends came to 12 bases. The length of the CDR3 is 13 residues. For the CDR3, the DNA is TGTGCCAGCAGTACCAGGGGAGGGACTGAAGCTTTCTTT. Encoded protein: CASSTRGGTEAFF.

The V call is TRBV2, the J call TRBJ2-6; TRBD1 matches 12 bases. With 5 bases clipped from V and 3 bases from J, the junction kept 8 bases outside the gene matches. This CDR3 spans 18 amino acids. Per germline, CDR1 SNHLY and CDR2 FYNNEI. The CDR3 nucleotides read TGTGCCAGCAGTCCATTGGGGACAGGGGGCAGTGGGGCCAACGTCCTGACTTTC. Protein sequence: CASSPLGTGGSGANVLTF. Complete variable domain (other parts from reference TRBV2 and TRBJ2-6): EPEVTQTPSHQVTQMGQEVILRCVPISNHLYFYWYRQILGQKVEFLVSFYNNEISEKSEIFDDQFSVERPDGSNFTLKIRSTKLEDSAMYFCASSPLGTGGSGANVLTFGAGSRLTVL.

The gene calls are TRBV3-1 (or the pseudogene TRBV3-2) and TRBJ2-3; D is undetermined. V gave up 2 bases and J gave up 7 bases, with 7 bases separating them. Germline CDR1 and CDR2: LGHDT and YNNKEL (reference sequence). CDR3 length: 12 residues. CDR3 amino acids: CASSQSTNTQYF. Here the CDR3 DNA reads TGTGCCAGCAGCCAAAGTACTAATACGCAGTATTTT.

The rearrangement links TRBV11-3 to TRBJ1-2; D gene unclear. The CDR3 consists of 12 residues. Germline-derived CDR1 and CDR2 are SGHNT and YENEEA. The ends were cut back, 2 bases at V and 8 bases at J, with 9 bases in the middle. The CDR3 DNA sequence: TGTGCCAGCAGCTTAATCGCGCTAGGCTACACCTTC. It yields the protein CASSLIALGYTF.

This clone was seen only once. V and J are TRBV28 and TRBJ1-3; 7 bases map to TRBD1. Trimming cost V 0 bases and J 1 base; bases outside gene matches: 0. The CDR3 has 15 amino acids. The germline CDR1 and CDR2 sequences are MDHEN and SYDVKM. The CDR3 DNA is TGTGCCAGCAGTTTATGGACAGGGTCTGGAAACACCATATATTTT. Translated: CASSLWTGSGNTIYF.

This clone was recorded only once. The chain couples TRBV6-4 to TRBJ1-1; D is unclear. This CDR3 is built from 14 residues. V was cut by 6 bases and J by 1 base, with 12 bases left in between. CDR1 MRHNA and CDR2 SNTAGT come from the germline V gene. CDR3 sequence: CASSKEGRNTEAFF. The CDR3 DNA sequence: TGTGCCAGCAGCAAGGAAGGGAGGAACACTGAAGCTTTCTTT.

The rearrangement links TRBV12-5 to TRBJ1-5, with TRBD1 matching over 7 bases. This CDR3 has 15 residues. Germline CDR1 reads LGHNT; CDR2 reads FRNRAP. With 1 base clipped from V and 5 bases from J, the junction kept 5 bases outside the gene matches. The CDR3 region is CASGLGQGLDQPQHF. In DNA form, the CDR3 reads TGTGCTAGTGGTTTGGGACAGGGACTCGATCAGCCCCAGCATTTT.

This chain's CDR3 is CASRGTGKDRLTLFF. The CDR3 DNA reads TGTGCCAGCAGGGGAACCGGGAAGGATAGACTAACGCTGTTTTTT. The chain joins TRBV2 to TRBJ1-4; D unclear. This CDR3 has 15 residues. V lost 6 bases and J lost 14, with 25 bases in between. Germline V gene lookup returns CDR1 SNHLY and CDR2 FYNNEI.

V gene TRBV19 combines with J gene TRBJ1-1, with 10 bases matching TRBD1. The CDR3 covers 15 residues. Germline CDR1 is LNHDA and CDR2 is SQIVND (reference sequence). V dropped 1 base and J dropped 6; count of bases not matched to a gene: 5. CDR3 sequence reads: CASSIGRQGAAEAFF. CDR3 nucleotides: TGTGCCAGTAGTATAGGTCGACAGGGGGCCGCTGAAGCTTTCTTT.